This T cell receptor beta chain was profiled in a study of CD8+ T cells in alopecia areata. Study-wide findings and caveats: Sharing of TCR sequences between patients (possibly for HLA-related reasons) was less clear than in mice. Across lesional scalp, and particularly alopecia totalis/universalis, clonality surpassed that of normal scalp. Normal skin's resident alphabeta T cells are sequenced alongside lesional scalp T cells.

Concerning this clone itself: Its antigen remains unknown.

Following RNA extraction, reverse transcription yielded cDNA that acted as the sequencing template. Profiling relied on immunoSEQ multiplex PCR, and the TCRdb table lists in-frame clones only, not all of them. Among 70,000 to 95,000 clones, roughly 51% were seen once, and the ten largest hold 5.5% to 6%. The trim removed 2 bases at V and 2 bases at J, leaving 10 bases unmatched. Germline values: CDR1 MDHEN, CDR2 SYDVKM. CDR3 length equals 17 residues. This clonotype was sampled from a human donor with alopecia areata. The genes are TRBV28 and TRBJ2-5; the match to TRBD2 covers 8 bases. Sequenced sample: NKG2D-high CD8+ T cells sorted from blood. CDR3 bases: TGTGCCAGCAGTTTACGATCGCGGGGGGCAGGTCAAGAGACCCAGTACTTC. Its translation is CASSLRSRGAGQETQYF. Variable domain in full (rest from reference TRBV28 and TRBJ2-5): DVKVTQSSRYLVKRTGEKVFLECVQDMDHENMFWYRQDPGLGLRLIYFSYDVKMKEKGDIPEGYSVSREKKERFSLILESASTNQTSMYLCASSLRSRGAGQETQYFGPGTRLLVL.